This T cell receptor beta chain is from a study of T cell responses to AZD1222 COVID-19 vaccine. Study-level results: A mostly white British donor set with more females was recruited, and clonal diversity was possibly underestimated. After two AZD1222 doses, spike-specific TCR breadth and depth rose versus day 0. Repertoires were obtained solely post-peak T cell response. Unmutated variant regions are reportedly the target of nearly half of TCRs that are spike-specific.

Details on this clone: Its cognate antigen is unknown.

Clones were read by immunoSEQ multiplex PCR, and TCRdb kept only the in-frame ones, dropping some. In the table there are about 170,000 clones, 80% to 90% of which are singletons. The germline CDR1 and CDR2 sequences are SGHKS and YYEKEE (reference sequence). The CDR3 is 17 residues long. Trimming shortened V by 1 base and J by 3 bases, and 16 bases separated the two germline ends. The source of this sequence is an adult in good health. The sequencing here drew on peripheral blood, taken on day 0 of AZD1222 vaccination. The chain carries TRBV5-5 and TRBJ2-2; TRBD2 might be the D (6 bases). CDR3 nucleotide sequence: TGTGCCAGCAGCTTGTTTGGCGCCGGAGGGGACACCGGGGAGCTGTTTTTT. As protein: CASSLFGAGGDTGELFF.